This TCR beta chain was retrieved from a study of blood T cell repertoires in COVID-19. In the study overall: Material from acute and convalescent COVID-19 was sourced from the United States, Italy and Spain.

Per germline, CDR1 LGHNA and CDR2 YSLEER. V was pared by 1 base and J by 6 bases, with 5 bases of the junction left unmatched. This CDR3 contains 17 residues. In the original workflow: Estimates of nucleated cell counts were drawn from the amplification of reference gene primers. Measured with immunoSEQ multiplex PCR; TCRdb has only the in-frame clones, and not every one. V, J and clone size are those of that table, while D and trimming were read from the DNA. The data show just under 90,000 clones, 90% seen once. Sequencing input: peripheral blood. This sequence joins TRBV4-3 and TRBJ2-2; TRBD2 agrees at 13 bases. The receptor comes from a man between 60 and 75 years old with acute or convalescent COVID-19. For the CDR3, the DNA is TGCGCCAGCAGCCAAGTCGTGACTAGCGGGAGGCCCGGGGAGCTGTTTTTT. Translating gives CASSQVVTSGRPGELFF.